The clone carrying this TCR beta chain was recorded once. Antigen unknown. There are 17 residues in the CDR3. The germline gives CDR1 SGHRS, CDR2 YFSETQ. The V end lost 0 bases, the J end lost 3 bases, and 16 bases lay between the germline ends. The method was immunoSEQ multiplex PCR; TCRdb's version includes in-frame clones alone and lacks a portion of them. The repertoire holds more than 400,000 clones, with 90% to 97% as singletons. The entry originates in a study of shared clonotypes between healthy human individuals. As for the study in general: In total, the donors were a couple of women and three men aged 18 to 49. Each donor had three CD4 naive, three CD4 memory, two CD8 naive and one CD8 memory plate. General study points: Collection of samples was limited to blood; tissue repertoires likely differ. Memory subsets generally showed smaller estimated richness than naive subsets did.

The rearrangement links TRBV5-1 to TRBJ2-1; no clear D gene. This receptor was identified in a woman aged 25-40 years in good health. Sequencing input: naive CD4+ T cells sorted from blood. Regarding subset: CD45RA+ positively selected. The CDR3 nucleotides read TGCGCCAGCAGCTTGGCCGTAACGGGTTGGAACTACAATGAGCAGTTCTTC. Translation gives CASSLAVTGWNYNEQFF. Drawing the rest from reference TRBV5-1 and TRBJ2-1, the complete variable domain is KAGVTQTPRYLIKTRGQQVTLSCSPISGHRSVSWYQQTPGQGLQFLFEYFSETQRNKGNFPGRFSGRQFSNSRSEMNVSTLELGDSALYLCASSLAVTGWNYNEQFFGPGTRLTVL.